A single sample gave rise to the 2 T cell receptor beta chains below, sequenced in a study of tumor-infiltrating lymphocytes in oesophageal squamous cell carcinoma. MiXCR was run by TCRdb on the PCR reads, yielding one entry per CDR3 protein. The sample has 10,000 to 15,000 distinct CDR3 sequences, under 55% seen once. The sample was normal esophageal tissue next to the tumor. Receptor source: a male donor with esophageal squamous cell carcinoma.

This clonotype was found many times. The V and J genes are TRBV10-3 and TRBJ1-1; no clear D gene. V lost 3 bases, J lost 1 base, and 9 bases lay in between. The germline V gene encodes CDR1 ENHRY and CDR2 SYGVKD. CDR3 length: 14 residues. CDR3 sequence (DNA): TGTGCCATCAGTGATGTGACGGCGAACACTGAAGCTTTCTTT. It yields the protein CAISDVTANTEAFF.

Of note for this clonotype: The junction departs from the called germline gene at one end, perhaps through a read error. The chain uses TRBV4-1 and TRBJ2-1; 7 bases are a match to TRBD1. Near its end, the DNA agrees better with TRBJ2-7, so the J call may be wrong. Germline V CDR1 and CDR2: MGHRA, YSYEKL. This CDR3 comprises 15 residues. CDR3 sequence reads: CASSQDRASLYEQYF. The DNA for the CDR3 is TGTGCCAGCAGCCAAGACAGGGCATCCTTATACGAGCAGTACTTC.